This T cell receptor beta chain was found in a study of T-cell memory formation after mild COVID-19. Amplification by 5'RACE using constant-segment primers produced TCR alpha and TCR beta cDNA libraries that carried sample barcodes and UMIs. TCRdb processed the 5' RACE reads anew with MiXCR; each CDR3 protein has one entry. The repertoire holds approximately 430,000 distinct CDR3 sequences, with 20% to 25% as singletons. Overall study results and limits: Clones that contracted clustered mainly in CM and EM if CD4+ and in EMRA if CD8+. Contracting clones from day 15 to 85 had balanced CD4/CD8; later expanders favoured CD4+.

Of note for this clonotype: The antigen remains unidentified.

The origin of this receptor is an adult woman who had mild COVID-19 (a few samples of this study predate the infection). Cell type and time point are not known. Material for sequencing was PBMCs or a T cell subset sorted from them (not recorded which).

This CDR3 is CASSFPWDGYTF. DNA for the CDR3: TGTGCCAGCAGCTTCCCGTGGGATGGCTACACCTTC. The chain links TRBV7-3 to TRBJ1-2; D not certain. Germline CDR1 reads SGHTA; CDR2 reads FQGTGA. V lost 3 bases to trimming and J lost 6 bases, with 8 bases between them. The CDR3 length is 12 residues.